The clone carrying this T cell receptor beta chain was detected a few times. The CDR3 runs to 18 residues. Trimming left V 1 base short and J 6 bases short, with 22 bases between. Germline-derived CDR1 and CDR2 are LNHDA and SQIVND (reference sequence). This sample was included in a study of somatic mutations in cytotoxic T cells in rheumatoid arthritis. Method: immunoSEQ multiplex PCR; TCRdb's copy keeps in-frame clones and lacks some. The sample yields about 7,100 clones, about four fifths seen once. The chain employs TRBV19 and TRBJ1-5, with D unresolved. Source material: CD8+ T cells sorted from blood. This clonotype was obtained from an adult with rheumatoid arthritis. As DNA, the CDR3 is TGTGCCAGTAGTATAGTAGCAGGAATCTACGTAAATGGTCAGCCCCAGCATTTT. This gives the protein CASSIVAGIYVNGQPQHF. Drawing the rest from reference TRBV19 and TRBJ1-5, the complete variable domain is DGGITQSPKYLFRKEGQNVTLSCEQNLNHDAMYWYRQDPGQGLRLIYYSQIVNDFQKGDIAEGYSVSREKKESFPLTVTSAQKNPTAFYLCASSIVAGIYVNGQPQHFGDGTRLSIL.